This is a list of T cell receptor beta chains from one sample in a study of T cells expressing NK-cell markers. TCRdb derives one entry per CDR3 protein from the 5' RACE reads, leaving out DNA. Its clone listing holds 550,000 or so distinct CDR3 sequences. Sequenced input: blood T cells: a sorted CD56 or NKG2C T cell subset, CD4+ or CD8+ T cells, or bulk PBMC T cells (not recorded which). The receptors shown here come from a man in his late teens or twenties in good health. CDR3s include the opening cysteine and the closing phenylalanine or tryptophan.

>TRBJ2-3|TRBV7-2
CASSFGGQGITQYF
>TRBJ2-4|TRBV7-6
CASSLERGMSQIQYF
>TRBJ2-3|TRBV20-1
CSAAGGYGTDTQYF
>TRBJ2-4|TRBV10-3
CAISQGQGAIAKNIQYF
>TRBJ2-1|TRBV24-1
CATSDLQGQGYNEQFF
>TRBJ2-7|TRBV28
CASTPLGATSYEQYF
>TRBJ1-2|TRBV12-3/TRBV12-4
CASRDNREGYGYTF
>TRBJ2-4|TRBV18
CASSRTGTGVGNIQYF
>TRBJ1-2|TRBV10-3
CAISETQNWGYTF
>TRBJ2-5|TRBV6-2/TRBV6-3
CASILSRTSQETQYF
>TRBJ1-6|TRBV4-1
CASSPNLQGDSPLHF
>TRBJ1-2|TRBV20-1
CSASAGAQGGYTF
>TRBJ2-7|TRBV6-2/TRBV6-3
CASTARGAAHYEQYF
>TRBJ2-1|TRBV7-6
CASSLTRSSYNEQFF
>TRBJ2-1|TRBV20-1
CSARGQRLPNEQFF
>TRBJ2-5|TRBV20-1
CSARSWRGSIKTQYF
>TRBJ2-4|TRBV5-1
CASSLPQGRGNIQYF
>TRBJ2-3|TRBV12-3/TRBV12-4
CASSSAFTQYF
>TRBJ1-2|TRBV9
CASSVEGDYGYTF
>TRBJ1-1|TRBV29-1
CSVVPTILLEAAFF
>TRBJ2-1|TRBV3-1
CASSLRGGTGANEQFF
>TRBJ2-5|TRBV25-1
CASSEWGSHQTQYF
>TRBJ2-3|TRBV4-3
CASSQEGGKADTQYF
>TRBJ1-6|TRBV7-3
CASSLAGVNNSPLHF
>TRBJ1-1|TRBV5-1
CASSLASGGDVEAFF
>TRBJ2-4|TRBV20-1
CSASPTSGAKNIQYF
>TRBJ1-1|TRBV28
CASSFDLRQGASDTEAFF
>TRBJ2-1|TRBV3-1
CASSQDVSSYNEQFF
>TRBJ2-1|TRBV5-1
CASSLARGGTAAYNEQFF
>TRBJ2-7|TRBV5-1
CASSLQTGLTYEQYF
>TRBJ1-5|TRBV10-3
CAISDKRTENQPQHF
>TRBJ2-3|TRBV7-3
CASSLTPTSGRFNTQYF
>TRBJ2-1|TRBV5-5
CASSLWRGDNEQFF
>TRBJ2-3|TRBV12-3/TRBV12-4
CASSFERGTQYF
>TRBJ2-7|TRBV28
CAVGREPYQQYF
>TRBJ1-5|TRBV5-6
CASSVRQGMVSNQPQHF
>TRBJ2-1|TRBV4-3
CASSQSQSSYNEQFF
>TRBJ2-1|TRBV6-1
CASHTESSYNEQFF
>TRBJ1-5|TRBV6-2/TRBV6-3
CASSYPEFNRRQGGNQPQHF
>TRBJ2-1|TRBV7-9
CASSSARDPYNEQFF
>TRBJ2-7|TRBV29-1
CSVENPTSGSYEQYF
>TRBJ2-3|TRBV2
CASRGRGKDTQYF
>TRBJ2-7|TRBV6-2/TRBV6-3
CASSYSITALSYEQYF
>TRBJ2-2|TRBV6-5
CASSYSAQAGTGELFF
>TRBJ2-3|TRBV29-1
CSGGAGPVDTQYF
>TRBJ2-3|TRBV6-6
CASSYSGVASLYF
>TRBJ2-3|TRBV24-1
CATKASGLAGVSDTQYF
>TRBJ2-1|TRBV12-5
CASGPWRDQNEQFF
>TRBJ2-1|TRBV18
CASSPLGGRALEQFF
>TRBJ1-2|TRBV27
CASTHKFTPGPDRGYTF
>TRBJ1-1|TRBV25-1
CASSALNTEAFF